What follows are 32 T cell receptor beta chains derived from one specimen sequenced in a study of T cells after yellow fever vaccination. TCRdb reanalysed the 5' RACE reads using MiXCR and keeps one entry per CDR3 protein. The sample comprises approximately 90,000 distinct CDR3 sequences, 13% of which are singletons, and around 23% rests with the top ten. The sample consisted of CD8+ T cells not binding an NS4B(214-222) dextramer, sorted from PBMCs, taken less than 25 days after the first yellow fever vaccination. Receptors originate from a man aged 18 to 29 who received the YFV17D yellow fever vaccine.

This clonotype was picked up many times. The chain carries TRBV6-2 or TRBV6-3 and TRBJ2-7; D is perhaps TRBD1 (5 bases). Germline CDR1 MNHEY, CDR2 SVGEGT. The CDR3 is made up of 15 amino acids. The V gene lost 0 bases and the J gene lost 0 bases, with 9 bases spanning the gap. For the CDR3, the DNA is TGTGCCAGCAGTTACTCGAAGGACAACTCCTACGAGCAGTACTTC. This gives the protein CASSYSKDNSYEQYF.

The chain joins TRBV7-6 to TRBJ2-7; no clear D gene. The CDR3 runs to 13 residues. CDR1 is SGHVS, CDR2 FNYEAQ, per germline. The V end was cut by 1 base, the J end by 9 bases, with 13 bases between. The CDR3 here is CASSLGGGVVQYF. In DNA, the CDR3 is TGTGCCAGCAGCTTAGGAGGTGGGGTCGTGCAGTACTTC.

A few counts support this clonotype. J is TRBJ2-7 and V is TRBV20-1; the match to TRBD2 covers 13 bases. Unmatched junction bases numbered 15, after V lost 5 bases and J lost 2 bases. This CDR3 contains 18 residues. Germline V gene sequence: CDR1 DFQATT, CDR2 SNEGSKA (reference sequence). Written as DNA, the CDR3 is TGCAGTGCTTCCCAAATACTAGCGGGGGGGCCCCAGGCCTACGAGCAGTACTTC. Encoded protein: CSASQILAGGPQAYEQYF.

This clonotype showed up just a few times. This chain joins TRBV9 and TRBJ2-5; 7 nucleotides agree with TRBD1. The V gene end was trimmed by 4 bases and the J gene end by 6 bases; junction bases not matched to a gene: 9. This CDR3 is built from 14 residues. CDR1 is SGDLS, CDR2 YYNGEE, per germline. The CDR3 DNA follows: TGTGCCAGCAGCACCGACAGGGAAGGTCAGACCCAGTACTTC. It encodes CASSTDREGQTQYF.

The chain combines TRBV7-9 with TRBJ2-5; D may correspond to TRBD1 or TRBD2 (5 bases each). Looked up from germline, CDR1 is SEHNR and CDR2 is FQNEAQ (reference sequence). Trimming stripped 7 bases from V and 5 bases from J, with 14 bases between. The CDR3 runs to 13 residues. The CDR3 sequence is CASTLEGTETQYF. DNA of the CDR3: TGTGCCAGCACCCTTGAGGGGACGGAGACCCAGTACTTC.

V gene TRBV11-1 combines with J gene TRBJ2-5; D not certain. Germline values: CDR1 SGHAT, CDR2 FQDESV (reference sequence). V gave up 3 bases and J gave up 4 bases, with 15 bases separating them. CDR3 size: 15 residues. CDR3 protein: CASSLEWPQAETQYF. The CDR3 DNA sequence: TGTGCCAGCAGCTTGGAGTGGCCCCAAGCAGAGACCCAGTACTTC.

The genes are TRBV6-1 and TRBJ2-1; D unresolved. CDR3 length: 14 amino acids. The germline V and J ends were trimmed by 2 bases and 2 bases, with 7 bases remaining between them. Germline-derived CDR1 and CDR2 are MNHNS and SASEGT. The CDR3 sequence: CASSESGTYNEQFF. CDR3 in DNA: TGTGCCAGCAGTGAATCGGGCACCTACAATGAGCAGTTCTTC.

This clonotype showed up just a few times. The chain uses TRBV7-6 and TRBJ2-1; D could derive from TRBD1 or TRBD2 (5 bases each). In germline, CDR1 is SGHVS, CDR2 FNYEAQ. V dropped 3 bases and J dropped 8 bases, with 23 bases sitting between them. The CDR3 is 17 amino acids. CDR3 bases: TGTGCCAGCAGCTTGGAGGTCCGGGCTTCCCTCAGGGATGAGCAGTTCTTC. Translation: CASSLEVRASLRDEQFF.

This clonotype appeared a few times. The J gene is TRBJ2-7, the V gene TRBV6-1; D tentatively reads TRBD1 or TRBD2 (5 bases each). The germline V gene encodes CDR1 MNHNS and CDR2 SASEGT. Trimming took 6 bases from V and 7 from J, leaving 19 bases between them. The CDR3 extends over 14 amino acids. CDR3 amino acids: CASSPAGTTSEQYF. CDR3 DNA sequence: TGTGCCAGCAGCCCAGCAGGGACCACCTCGGAGCAGTACTTC.

This clonotype was counted at least ten times. This CDR3 reads CASSGVPGYYGYTF. The CDR3 bases are TGTGCCAGCAGTGGCGTCCCGGGGTACTATGGCTACACCTTC. This chain joins TRBV6-1 and TRBJ1-2; unclear D gene. Germline V gives CDR1 MNHNS, CDR2 SASEGT. CDR3 length equals 14 residues. With 4 bases removed from V and 3 bases from J, the gap between germline ends came to 12 bases.

The chain employs TRBV6-2 or TRBV6-3 and TRBJ2-7; unclear D gene. V was cut by 4 bases and J by 4 bases, with 17 bases left in between. This CDR3 is built from 15 residues. Germline CDR1 is MNHEY and CDR2 is SVGEGT. The CDR3 here is CASSFGLPLFYEQYV. The CDR3 DNA sequence: TGTGCCAGCAGTTTCGGTCTTCCCCTCTTTTACGAGCAGTACGTC.

This chain links TRBV12-3 or TRBV12-4 with TRBJ2-2, with D uncertain. Between the trimmed V and J ends, which lost 5 bases and 5 bases, there was a span of 15 bases. This CDR3 has 15 residues. The CDR3 region is CASSGPPVRTGELFF. The CDR3 region has the DNA TGTGCCAGCAGTGGGCCCCCGGTCCGGACCGGGGAGCTGTTTTTT.

This chain connects TRBV7-2 to TRBJ1-1; D gene uncertain. The CDR3 contains 16 residues. Trimming took off 0 bases at V and 5 bases at J, with 16 bases between the two ends. Per the germline V gene, CDR1 is SGHTA and CDR2 is FQGNSA. The CDR3 DNA is TGTGCCAGCAGCTTAGCGTTGGAAGGCCCTTGGACTGAAGCTTTCTTT. Protein sequence: CASSLALEGPWTEAFF. Using reference TRBV7-2 and TRBJ1-1 for the parts outside the CDR3, the full variable domain is GAGVSQSPSNKVTEKGKDVELRCDPISGHTALYWYRQSLGQGLEFLIYFQGNSAPDKSGLPSDRFSAERTGGSVSTLTIQRTQQEDSAVYLCASSLALEGPWTEAFFGQGTRLTVV.

J is TRBJ2-2 and V is TRBV7-6; D unresolved. The CDR3 is made up of 15 amino acids. V was clipped by 4 bases and J by 7 bases, with 16 bases between them. Germline-derived CDR1 and CDR2 are SGHVS and FNYEAQ. The CDR3 is CASSSTPEPGGELFF. The DNA for the CDR3 is TGTGCCAGCAGCTCTACTCCAGAACCCGGCGGGGAGCTGTTTTTT.

This clonotype has at least ten counts. The chain is built from TRBV2 and TRBJ1-6; no clear D. Trimming removed 6 bases from V and 0 bases from J, with 12 bases in between. The CDR3 is made up of 16 amino acids. The germline gives CDR1 SNHLY, CDR2 FYNNEI. CDR3 DNA sequence: TGTGCCAGCAGGGTCGGCTCCAGCTCCTATAATTCACCCCTCCACTTT. This encodes CASRVGSSSYNSPLHF.

The chain combines TRBV18 with TRBJ2-5, with 11 bases identical to TRBD1. Unmatched junction bases numbered 8, after V lost 5 bases and J lost 6 bases. CDR1 and CDR2 from the germline V gene are KGHSH and LQKENI. CDR3 length: 15 amino acids. This CDR3 is CASSGQGASVKTQYF. The CDR3 nucleotides read TGTGCCAGCTCAGGACAGGGGGCTTCGGTGAAGACCCAGTACTTC.

This clonotype has a handful of counts. V and J are TRBV15 and TRBJ1-2; 7 bases fit TRBD1. This CDR3 is built from 16 residues. Germline CDR1 is LNHNV and CDR2 is YYDKDF (reference sequence). The ends lost 0 bases at V and 7 bases at J; junction bases unmatched: 11. CDR3 coding DNA: TGTGCCACCAGCAGAGATTTCGACAGGGAGGTAGCTGGCTACACCTTC. It yields the protein CATSRDFDREVAGYTF.

This clonotype turned up a few times. This sequence joins TRBV4-3 and TRBJ2-1; 7 nucleotides line up with TRBD2. With V trimmed by 6 bases and J by 2 bases, 1 base remained unmatched. CDR3 length: 13 amino acids. Germline lookup yields CDR1 LGHNA and CDR2 YSLEER. CDR3 sequence: CASRGGAYNEQFF. The CDR3 DNA follows: TGCGCCAGCAGGGGGGGGGCCTACAATGAGCAGTTCTTC.

This sequence joins TRBV10-3 and TRBJ2-2; maybe TRBD1 (5 bases). Trimming pared 7 bases from V and 3 bases from J, leaving 12 bases between. The CDR3 is made up of 14 amino acids. CDR1 ENHRY and CDR2 SYGVKD come from the germline V gene. As DNA, the CDR3 is TGTGCCATCACCGATGGGGCGGACACCGGGGAGCTGTTTTTT. Residues: CAITDGADTGELFF.

The chain combines TRBV9 with TRBJ2-2; D is perhaps TRBD2 (6 bases). CDR3 size: 14 residues. Germline assignment: CDR1 SGDLS and CDR2 YYNGEE. Trimming took off 6 bases at V and 5 bases at J, with 14 bases between the two ends. The CDR3 nucleotides are TGTGCCAGCACCCGGGGGACGGCGACCGGGGAGCTGTTTTTT. Translated: CASTRGTATGELFF.

The V call is TRBV30, the J call TRBJ2-3, with D uncertain. Germline lookup yields CDR1 GTSNPN and CDR2 SVGIG (reference sequence). There are 13 residues in the CDR3. Trimming left V 0 bases short and J 4 bases short, with 8 bases between. CDR3 residues: CAWSVLGSDTQYF. CDR3 in DNA: TGTGCCTGGAGTGTACTTGGGTCAGATACGCAGTATTTT.

This clonotype was observed at least ten times. V gene TRBV12-3 or TRBV12-4 combines with J gene TRBJ1-5, with 8 bases that match TRBD1. Germline trimming cut 5 bases from V and 6 bases from J; bases unmatched to any gene: 6. The CDR3 runs to 14 residues. The CDR3 DNA reads TGTGCCAGCAGTCCCCAGGGGGCCCCTCAGCCCCAGCATTTT. Residues: CASSPQGAPQPQHF.

This clonotype was found a few times. This rearrangement joins TRBV12-3 or TRBV12-4 to TRBJ2-5; D unresolved. V lost 6 bases and J 2 bases, leaving 10 bases between the germline ends. The CDR3 has 13 residues. CDR3 nucleotides: TGTGCCAGCAGCCCCGAGCAGCAAGAGACCCAGTACTTC. As protein: CASSPEQQETQYF.

The chain carries TRBV24-1 and TRBJ2-1; 16 positions match TRBD2. CDR1 KGHDR and CDR2 SFDVKD come from the germline V gene. The CDR3 extends over 17 amino acids. The ends lost 7 bases at V and 4 bases at J; junction bases unmatched: 6. CDR3 in amino acids: CATSSGTSGGDYNEQFF. CDR3 sequence (DNA): TGTGCCACCAGCTCCGGGACTAGCGGGGGGGATTACAATGAGCAGTTCTTC.

The chain has TRBV7-2 and TRBJ2-1, with D maybe TRBD1 (5 bases). Trimming pared 3 bases from V and 7 bases from J, leaving 16 bases between. There are 15 residues in the CDR3. CDR1 is SGHTA, CDR2 FQGNSA, per germline. CDR3 coding DNA: TGTGCCAGCAGCTTTCGAGGTAATAAGGGGAATGAGCAGTTCTTC. It codes for CASSFRGNKGNEQFF.

This clonotype was counted only a few times. The chain uses TRBV7-9 and TRBJ2-5, with 14 positions matching TRBD2. The germline CDR1 and CDR2 sequences are SEHNR and FQNEAQ (reference sequence). The length of the CDR3 is 15 residues. V dropped 5 bases and J dropped 6; count of bases not matched to a gene: 5. For the CDR3, the DNA is TGTGCCAGCAGCCCGGGGACTAGCGGGGGTAAGACCCAGTACTTC. It specifies CASSPGTSGGKTQYF.

The chain combines TRBV6-2 or TRBV6-3 with TRBJ2-2; D is possibly TRBD2 (5 bases). The ends were cut back, 2 bases at V and 3 bases at J, with 7 bases in the middle. This CDR3 spans 14 amino acids. CDR1 is MNHEY, CDR2 SVGEGT, per germline. The CDR3 is CASSYPGDTGELFF. CDR3 nucleotide sequence: TGTGCCAGCAGTTACCCCGGGGACACCGGGGAGCTGTTTTTT.

The V gene is TRBV7-3, the J gene TRBJ1-1, with a possible D match to TRBD1 (6 bases). This CDR3 has 15 amino acids. Germline CDR1 reads SGHTA; CDR2 reads FQGTGA. V lost 6 bases and J lost 3, with 17 bases in between. The CDR3 reads CASRRSGVGDTEAFF. Written as DNA, the CDR3 is TGTGCCAGCAGACGATCAGGGGTTGGCGACACTGAAGCTTTCTTT.

This clonotype showed up just a few times. The rearrangement joins TRBV7-9 to TRBJ2-5, with 10 bases lining up with TRBD2. CDR3 size: 13 residues. The germline V gene has CDR1 SEHNR and CDR2 FQNEAQ (reference sequence). CDR3 region: CSSGGSYQETQYF. The CDR3 region has the DNA TGTTCTAGCGGGGGATCGTACCAAGAGACCCAGTACTTC. Drawing the rest from reference TRBV7-9 and TRBJ2-5, the complete variable domain is DTGVSQNPRHKITKRGQNVTFRCDPISEHNRLYWYRQTLGQGPEFLTYFQNEAQLEKSRLLSDRFSAERPKGSFSTLEIQRTEQGDSAMYLCSSGGSYQETQYFGPGTRLLVL.

The rearrangement links TRBV7-9 to TRBJ2-5, with D maybe TRBD1 (5 bases). Germline CDR1 is SEHNR and CDR2 is FQNEAQ (reference sequence). The CDR3 consists of 14 residues. V lost 2 bases and J 5 bases, leaving 12 bases between the germline ends. DNA of the CDR3: TGTGCCAGCAGCTTACAGGGTAACATTGAGACCCAGTACTTC. Protein: CASSLQGNIETQYF. Complete variable domain (other parts from reference TRBV7-9 and TRBJ2-5): DTGVSQNPRHKITKRGQNVTFRCDPISEHNRLYWYRQTLGQGPEFLTYFQNEAQLEKSRLLSDRFSAERPKGSFSTLEIQRTEQGDSAMYLCASSLQGNIETQYFGPGTRLLVL.

The chain combines TRBV4-3 with TRBJ2-7; maybe TRBD1 (5 bases). The CDR3 is 17 amino acids. The V end lost 0 bases, the J end lost 12 bases, and 27 bases lay between the germline ends. Germline CDR1 is LGHNA and CDR2 is YSLEER. Here the CDR3 DNA reads TGCGCCAGCAGCCAAGACGAATTTAGAGACAGACCCCTAGGCTTGTACGTC. Translating gives CASSQDEFRDRPLGLYV.

At least ten counts were recorded for this clonotype. The chain is built from TRBV29-1 and TRBJ1-1, with unresolved D. This CDR3 contains 10 residues. CDR1 SQVTM and CDR2 ANQGSEA come from the germline V gene. V was cut by 3 bases and J by 7 bases, with 6 bases left in between. The CDR3 coding sequence is TGCAGCGTTGACACTGGTGAAGCTTTCTTT. Its translation is CSVDTGEAFF.